The entry that follows covers one T cell receptor (beta chain) sequence. These data belong to a study of blood T cell repertoires in COVID-19. Study-level background: From the United States, Italy and Spain came samples of acute and convalescent COVID-19.

The CDR3 has 14 amino acids. V lost 3 bases, J lost 3 bases, and 12 bases lay in between. Looked up from germline, CDR1 is SGHRS and CDR2 is YFSETQ. Original analysis: Using reference gene primer amplification, nucleated cell counts were estimated. Produced via immunoSEQ multiplex PCR; TCRdb's table is partial and in-frame only. The DNA was the basis for D and trimming; V, J and clone size are from that table. The sample holds tens of thousands of clones, 91% seen once. The sample taken for sequencing was peripheral blood. V gene TRBV5-1 combines with J gene TRBJ1-2; TRBD1 is a possible D gene (5 bases). The sequence derives from a human donor in a cohort sampled during active COVID-19. CDR3 sequence: CASSSGPGDYGYTF. In nucleotides, the CDR3 is TGCGCCAGCAGCTCGGGACCGGGGGACTATGGCTACACCTTC.